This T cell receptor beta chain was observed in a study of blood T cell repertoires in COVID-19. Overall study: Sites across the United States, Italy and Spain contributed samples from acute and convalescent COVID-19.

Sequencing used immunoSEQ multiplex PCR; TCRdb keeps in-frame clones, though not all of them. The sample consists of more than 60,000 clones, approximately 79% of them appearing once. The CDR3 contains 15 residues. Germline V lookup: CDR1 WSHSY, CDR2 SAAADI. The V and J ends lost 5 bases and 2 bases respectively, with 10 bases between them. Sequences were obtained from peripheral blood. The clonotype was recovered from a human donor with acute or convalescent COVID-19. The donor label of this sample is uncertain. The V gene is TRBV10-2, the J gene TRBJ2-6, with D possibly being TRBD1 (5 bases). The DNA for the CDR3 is TGCGCCAGCAGTCCGACAGTGCCTGGGGCCAACGTCCTGACTTTC. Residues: CASSPTVPGANVLTF.